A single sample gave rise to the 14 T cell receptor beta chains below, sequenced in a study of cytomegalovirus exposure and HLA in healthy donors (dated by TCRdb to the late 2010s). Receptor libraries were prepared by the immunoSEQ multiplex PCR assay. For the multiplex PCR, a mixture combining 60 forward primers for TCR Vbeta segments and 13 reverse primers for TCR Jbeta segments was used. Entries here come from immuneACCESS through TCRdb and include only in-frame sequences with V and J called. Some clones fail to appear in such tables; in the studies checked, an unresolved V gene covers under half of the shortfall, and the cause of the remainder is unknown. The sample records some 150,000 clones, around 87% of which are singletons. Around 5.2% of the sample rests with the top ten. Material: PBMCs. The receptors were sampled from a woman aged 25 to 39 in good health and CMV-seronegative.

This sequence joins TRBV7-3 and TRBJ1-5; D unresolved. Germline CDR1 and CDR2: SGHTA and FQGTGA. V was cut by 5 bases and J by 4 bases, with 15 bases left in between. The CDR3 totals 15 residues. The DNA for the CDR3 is TGTGCCAGCAGCCCACGAACAGTCACTAATCAGCCCCAGCATTTT. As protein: CASSPRTVTNQPQHF.

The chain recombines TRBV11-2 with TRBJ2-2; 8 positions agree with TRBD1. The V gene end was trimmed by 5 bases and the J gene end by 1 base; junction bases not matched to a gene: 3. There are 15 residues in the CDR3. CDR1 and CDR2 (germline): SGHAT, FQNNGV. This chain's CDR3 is CASSKDRVNTGELFF. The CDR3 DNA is TGTGCCAGCAGCAAGGACAGGGTGAACACCGGGGAGCTGTTTTTT.

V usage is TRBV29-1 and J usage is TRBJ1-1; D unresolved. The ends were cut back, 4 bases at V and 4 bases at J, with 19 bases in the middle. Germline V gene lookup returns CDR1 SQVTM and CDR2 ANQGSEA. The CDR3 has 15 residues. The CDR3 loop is CSVVRYGVGGTEAFF. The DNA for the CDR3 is TGCAGCGTTGTGAGGTATGGGGTGGGAGGCACTGAAGCTTTCTTT.

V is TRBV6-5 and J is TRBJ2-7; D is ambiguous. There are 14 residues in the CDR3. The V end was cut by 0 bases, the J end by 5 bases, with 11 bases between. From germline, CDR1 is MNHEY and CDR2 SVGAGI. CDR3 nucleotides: TGTGCCAGCAGTTACTCGTCAGGAAGAGACGAGCAGTACTTC. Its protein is CASSYSSGRDEQYF.

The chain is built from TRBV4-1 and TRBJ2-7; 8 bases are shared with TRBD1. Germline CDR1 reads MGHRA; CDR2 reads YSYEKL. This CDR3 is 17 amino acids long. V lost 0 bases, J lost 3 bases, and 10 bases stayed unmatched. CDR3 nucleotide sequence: TGCGCCAGCAGCCAAGATTGGAAACAGGGGGTTCTCTACGAGCAGTACTTC. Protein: CASSQDWKQGVLYEQYF.

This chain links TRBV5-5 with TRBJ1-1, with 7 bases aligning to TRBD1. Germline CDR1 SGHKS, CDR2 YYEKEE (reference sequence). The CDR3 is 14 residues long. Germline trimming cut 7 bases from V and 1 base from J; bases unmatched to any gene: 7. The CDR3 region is CASGDRAENTEAFF. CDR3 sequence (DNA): TGTGCCAGCGGAGACAGGGCAGAGAACACTGAAGCTTTCTTT.

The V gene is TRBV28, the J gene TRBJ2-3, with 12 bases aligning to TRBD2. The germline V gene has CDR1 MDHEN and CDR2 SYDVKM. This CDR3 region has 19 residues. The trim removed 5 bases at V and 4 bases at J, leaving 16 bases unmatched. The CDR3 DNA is TGTGCCAGCAGTCGGGAGCTACGGACTAGCGGGACTTTCGCAGATACGCAGTATTTT. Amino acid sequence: CASSRELRTSGTFADTQYF.

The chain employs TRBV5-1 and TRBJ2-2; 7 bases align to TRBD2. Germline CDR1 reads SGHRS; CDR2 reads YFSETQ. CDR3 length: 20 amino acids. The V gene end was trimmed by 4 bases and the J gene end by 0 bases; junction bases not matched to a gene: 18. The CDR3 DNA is TGCGCCAGCAGCCCCCACTGGTATCTGGCGGGGGAGACGAACACCGGGGAGCTGTTTTTT. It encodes CASSPHWYLAGETNTGELFF.

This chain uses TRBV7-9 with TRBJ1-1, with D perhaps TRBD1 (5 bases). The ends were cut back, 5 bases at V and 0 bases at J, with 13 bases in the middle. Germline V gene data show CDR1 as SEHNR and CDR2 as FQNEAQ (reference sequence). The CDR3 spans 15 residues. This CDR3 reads CASSTRQILNTEAFF. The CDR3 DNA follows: TGTGCCAGCAGCACCCGACAGATCTTGAACACTGAAGCTTTCTTT.

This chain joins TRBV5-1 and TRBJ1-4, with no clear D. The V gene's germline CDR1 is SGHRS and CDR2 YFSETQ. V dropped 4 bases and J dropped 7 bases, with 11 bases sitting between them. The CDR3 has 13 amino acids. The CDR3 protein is CASSRGSTEKLFF. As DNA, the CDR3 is TGCGCCAGCAGCCGCGGGTCTACTGAAAAACTGTTTTTT. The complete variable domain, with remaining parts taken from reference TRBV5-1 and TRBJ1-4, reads KAGVTQTPRYLIKTRGQQVTLSCSPISGHRSVSWYQQTPGQGLQFLFEYFSETQRNKGNFPGRFSGRQFSNSRSEMNVSTLELGDSALYLCASSRGSTEKLFFGSGTQLSVL.

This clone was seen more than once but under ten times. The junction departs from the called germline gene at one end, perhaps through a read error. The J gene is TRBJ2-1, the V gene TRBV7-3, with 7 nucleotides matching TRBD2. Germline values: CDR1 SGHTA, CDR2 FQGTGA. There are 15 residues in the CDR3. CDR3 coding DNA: TGTGCCAGCAGTTTAAGCGGGGTGGGATACAATGAGCAGTTCTTC. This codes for CASSLSGVGYNEQFF.

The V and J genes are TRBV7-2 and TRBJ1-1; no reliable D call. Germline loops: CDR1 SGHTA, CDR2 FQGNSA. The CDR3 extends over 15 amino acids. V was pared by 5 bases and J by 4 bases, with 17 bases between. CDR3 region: CASSPRGLRGTEAFF. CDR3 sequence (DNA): TGTGCCAGCAGCCCCAGAGGCTTACGGGGCACTGAAGCTTTCTTT. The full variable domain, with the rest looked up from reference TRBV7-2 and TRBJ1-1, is GAGVSQSPSNKVTEKGKDVELRCDPISGHTALYWYRQSLGQGLEFLIYFQGNSAPDKSGLPSDRFSAERTGGSVSTLTIQRTQQEDSAVYLCASSPRGLRGTEAFFGQGTRLTVV.

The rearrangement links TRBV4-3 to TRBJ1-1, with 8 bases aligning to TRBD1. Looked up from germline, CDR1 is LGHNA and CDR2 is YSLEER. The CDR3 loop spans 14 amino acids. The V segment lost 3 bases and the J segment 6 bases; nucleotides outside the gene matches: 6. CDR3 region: CASSHGQGNPEAFF. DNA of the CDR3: TGCGCCAGCAGCCACGGACAGGGAAACCCTGAAGCTTTCTTT.

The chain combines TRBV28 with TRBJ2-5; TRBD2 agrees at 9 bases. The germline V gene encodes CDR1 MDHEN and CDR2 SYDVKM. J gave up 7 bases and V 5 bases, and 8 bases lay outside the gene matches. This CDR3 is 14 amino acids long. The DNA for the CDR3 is TGTGCCAGCAGTCTCCTAGCGGGGCTGGGGACCCAGTACTTC. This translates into CASSLLAGLGTQYF.